These T cell receptor beta chains were read from a single sample in a study of blood T cell repertoires in COVID-19. This table comes from immunoSEQ multiplex PCR, and its TCRdb copy is limited to in-frame clones, with some not included. The sample carries about 180,000 clones, around 73% recorded once. The sequencing input was PBMCs or T cells enriched from blood (not recorded which). These receptors were collected from a woman aged 50 to 60 who had recovered from COVID-19. Each CDR3 is given with its conserved first and last residue. A D gene is named only where the DNA matches it firmly. Rows give clone size only sometimes, using once, few, many, or a class for an expanded clone.

13	TRBV7-2	-	-	TRBJ1-2	CASSPDKNYGYTF	TGTGCCAGCAGCCCCGACAAGAACTATGGCTACACCTTC
17	TRBV30	TRBD2	-	TRBJ2-1	CAWREPKSGRNTYEQFF	TGTGCCTGGAGGGAACCCAAAAGCGGGAGGAATACCTATGAGCAGTTCTTC
13	TRBV5-1	-	-	TRBJ1-1	CASSLGGGAGAFF	TGCGCCAGCAGCTTGGGTGGAGGGGCTGGGGCTTTCTTT
15	TRBV27	-	-	TRBJ1-3	CASSLTGLGGNTIYF	TGTGCCAGCAGTTTAACCGGGTTGGGTGGAAACACCATATATTTT
15	TRBV5-1	-	-	TRBJ2-3	CASSLWGDPTDTQYF	TGCGCCAGCAGCTTGTGGGGGGACCCCACAGATACGCAGTATTTT
14	TRBV6-5	-	-	TRBJ1-1	CASSTRVWDTEAFF	TGTGCCAGCAGTACGAGGGTTTGGGACACTGAAGCTTTCTTT
13	TRBV5-6	-	few	TRBJ2-1	CASSLQGLDEQFF	TGTGCCAGCAGCTTGCAGGGTTTGGATGAGCAGTTCTTC
17	TRBV15	TRBD1	-	TRBJ1-1	CATSRDRFGQGVTEAFF	TGTGCCACCAGCAGAGATAGGTTTGGACAGGGGGTCACTGAAGCTTTCTTT
16	TRBV6-2/TRBV6-3	TRBD2	-	TRBJ2-7	CASSYSPSGSKREQYF	TGTGCCAGCAGTTACTCTCCTAGCGGGAGCAAACGCGAGCAGTACTTC
17	TRBV7-6	TRBD2	-	TRBJ2-1	CASSLAPPAGGPVEQFF	TGTGCCAGCAGCTTAGCCCCCCCAGCGGGAGGGCCGGTTGAGCAGTTCTTC
13	TRBV7-2	-	-	TRBJ2-6	CASAVTGANVLTF	TGTGCCAGCGCGGTTACTGGGGCCAACGTCCTGACTTTC
14	TRBV5-1	-	once	TRBJ1-1	CASSLDSRDTEAFF	TGCGCCAGCAGCCTGGACAGCCGCGACACTGAAGCTTTCTTT
15	TRBV11-2	-	-	TRBJ1-1	CASSFNAVMNTEAFF	TGTGCCAGCAGCTTTAACGCGGTCATGAACACTGAAGCTTTCTTT
15	TRBV19	TRBD1	-	TRBJ1-2	CASSSRDSANYGYTF	TGTGCCAGTAGTTCCCGGGACAGTGCTAACTATGGCTACACCTTC
16	TRBV2	TRBD2	-	TRBJ2-5	CASRGLAGGGSETQYF	TGTGCCAGCAGGGGACTAGCGGGAGGGGGGTCGGAGACCCAGTACTTC
14	TRBV29-1	-	-	TRBJ2-1	CSVVTLQGRSEQFF	TGCAGCGTTGTTACCCTCCAGGGGCGGAGTGAGCAGTTCTTC
16	TRBV7-9	-	-	TRBJ1-5	CASSFGDREDNQPQHF	TGTGCCAGCAGCTTTGGCGATAGGGAGGACAATCAGCCCCAGCATTTT
11	TRBV4-2	-	-	TRBJ2-5	CASSEDTSQYF	TGTGCCAGCAGTGAGGATACGTCCCAGTACTTC
14	TRBV12-5	-	once	TRBJ1-3	CASGSGVSGNTIYF	TGTGCTAGTGGCTCAGGGGTTTCTGGAAACACCATATATTTT
13	TRBV7-2	-	-	TRBJ1-1	CASSPRGSLEAFF	TGTGCCAGCAGCCCCCGGGGAAGCCTTGAAGCTTTCTTT
14	TRBV28	TRBD1	-	TRBJ1-3	CASSPGTGGNTIYF	TGTGCCAGCAGTCCCGGGACAGGGGGAAACACCATATATTTT
14	TRBV6-5	TRBD1	-	TRBJ2-1	CASSYSTGVNEQFF	TGTGCCAGCAGTTACTCGACAGGGGTGAATGAGCAGTTCTTC
14	TRBV27	TRBD1	-	TRBJ1-3	CASRRTGSGNTIYF	TGTGCCAGCAGGAGGACAGGATCTGGAAACACCATATATTTT
15	TRBV6-4	TRBD2	-	TRBJ2-3	CASSASGGSTDTQYF	TGTGCCAGCAGCGCTAGCGGGGGGTCCACAGATACGCAGTATTTT
15	TRBV5-4	TRBD1	-	TRBJ2-4	CASHFAGTGKNIQYF	TGTGCCAGCCATTTCGCCGGGACAGGAAAAAACATTCAGTACTTC
12	TRBV5-1	TRBD1	-	TRBJ1-1	CASSLGQGEAFF	TGCGCCAGCAGCTTAGGACAGGGTGAAGCTTTCTTT
12	TRBV10-1	-	-	TRBJ2-7	CASGEQVNEQYF	TGCGCCAGCGGGGAGCAGGTGAACGAGCAGTACTTC
14	TRBV2	-	-	TRBJ2-7	CASSDPGVTYEQYF	TGTGCCAGCAGTGATCCGGGAGTAACCTACGAGCAGTACTTC
15	TRBV5-1	TRBD1	few	TRBJ1-5	CASSLGDSSNQPQHF	TGCGCCAGCAGCTTGGGGGACAGTAGCAATCAGCCCCAGCATTTT
14	TRBV28	TRBD1	-	TRBJ2-2	CASRGQGADGELFF	TGTGCCAGCAGAGGACAGGGGGCTGACGGGGAGCTGTTTTTT
18	TRBV10-3	TRBD2	-	TRBJ2-7	CAISESGRAASGTYEQYF	TGTGCCATCAGTGAGTCGGGGCGAGCGGCTAGCGGAACGTACGAGCAGTACTTC
15	TRBV6-5	TRBD1	-	TRBJ2-2	CASSSGQAGTGELFF	TGTGCCAGCAGCTCTGGACAGGCAGGGACCGGGGAGCTGTTTTTT
17	TRBV7-9	TRBD2	-	TRBJ2-1	CAGSLATPGLAGFVQFF	TGTGCCGGCAGCTTAGCAACCCCGGGACTAGCGGGATTTGTGCAGTTCTTC
14	TRBV5-6	TRBD2	once	TRBJ2-1	CASSLRVLAGNLFF	TGTGCCAGCAGCTTGAGAGTACTAGCGGGAAATTTGTTCTTC
14	TRBV7-6	-	once	TRBJ2-5	CASDGGGRQETQYF	TGTGCCAGCGACGGGGGAGGACGACAAGAGACCCAGTACTTC
15	TRBV11-3	TRBD2	-	TRBJ2-1	CASSLSLAAYNEQFF	TGTGCCAGCAGCTTAAGTCTAGCGGCCTACAATGAGCAGTTCTTC
15	TRBV4-1	TRBD1	-	TRBJ1-1	CASSRSSWGQGEAFF	TGCGCCAGCAGCCGATCCTCTTGGGGACAGGGAGAAGCTTTCTTT
15	TRBV6-6	-	-	TRBJ2-7	CASSYWEGGAYEQYF	TGTGCCAGCAGTTACTGGGAGGGGGGCGCCTACGAGCAGTACTTC
12	TRBV18	-	-	TRBJ1-6	CASSPENSPLHF	TGTGCCAGCTCACCAGAGAATTCACCCCTCCACTTT
14	TRBV5-1	-	-	TRBJ1-6	CASSLTGINSPLHF	TGCGCCAGCAGCCTAACCGGGATTAATTCACCCCTCCACTTT
15	TRBV27	-	few	TRBJ1-1	CASSLSFLSLTEAFF	TGTGCCAGCAGTTTATCGTTCTTGAGCTTAACTGAAGCTTTCTTT
17	TRBV4-3	TRBD1	-	TRBJ1-2	CASSQDTGTGGRGGYTF	TGCGCCAGCAGCCAAGATACGGGGACAGGGGGGAGAGGTGGCTACACCTTC
15	TRBV27	TRBD1	-	TRBJ1-2	CASSPQGAANYGYTF	TGTGCCAGCAGTCCCCAGGGGGCTGCTAACTATGGCTACACCTTC
15	TRBV6-2/TRBV6-3	-	-	TRBJ2-1	CASSYGGFPYNEQFF	TGTGCCAGCAGTTATGGGGGCTTTCCATACAATGAGCAGTTCTTC
18	TRBV7-9	-	-	TRBJ2-6	CASSRRTIGLGGANVLTF	TGTGCCAGCAGCCGACGGACTATTGGGCTGGGAGGGGCCAACGTCCTGACTTTC
15	TRBV27	-	-	TRBJ1-5	CASRDSSYSNQPQHF	TGTGCCAGCAGAGACAGTTCATATAGCAATCAGCCCCAGCATTTT
13	TRBV10-3	TRBD1	-	TRBJ2-7	CATRQGTEGEQYF	TGTGCCACCCGACAGGGAACGGAAGGGGAGCAGTACTTC
15	TRBV5-4	TRBD1	many	TRBJ2-7	CASSISQGAPYEQYF	TGTGCCAGCAGCATTTCACAGGGGGCCCCCTACGAGCAGTACTTC